Each of the 10 T cell receptor beta chains below was sequenced from the same sample in a study of T cell responses to AZD1222 COVID-19 vaccine. Sequencing was performed with immunoSEQ multiplex PCR; in TCRdb, only in-frame clones are kept and a portion is missing. The profile shows around 150,000 clones, about 92% of them singletons. The source material was peripheral blood, sampled 28 days after the second AZD1222 dose. The source is an adult who received the AZD1222 COVID-19 vaccine.

V usage is TRBV5-5 and J usage is TRBJ1-4; D might be TRBD1 (5 bases). Trimming cost V 0 bases and J 7 bases, with 16 bases left between them. CDR3 length: 16 residues. Germline assignment: CDR1 SGHKS and CDR2 YYEKEE (reference sequence). The CDR3 spells CASSLVPGVTGEKLFF. CDR3 nucleotides: TGTGCCAGCAGCTTGGTCCCGGGGGTAACCGGTGAAAAACTGTTTTTT.

The chain recombines TRBV28 with TRBJ2-1, with TRBD2 matching 8 bases. J was trimmed by 3 bases and V by 6 bases; bases with no gene match: 7. Per germline, CDR1 MDHEN and CDR2 SYDVKM. The length of the CDR3 is 15 residues. The CDR3: CASRLRGTSYNEQFF. The CDR3 coding sequence is TGTGCCAGCAGGCTGCGGGGGACTAGCTACAATGAGCAGTTCTTC. The variable domain in full, completed from reference TRBV28 and TRBJ2-1, reads DVKVTQSSRYLVKRTGEKVFLECVQDMDHENMFWYRQDPGLGLRLIYFSYDVKMKEKGDIPEGYSVSREKKERFSLILESASTNQTSMYLCASRLRGTSYNEQFFGPGTRLTVL.

The V gene is TRBV11-2, the J gene TRBJ1-2, with TRBD1 matching 11 bases. The CDR3 totals 16 residues. The junction had 4 bases not matched to a gene; V was cut back by 0 bases and J by 4 bases. In germline, CDR1 is SGHAT, CDR2 FQNNGV. The CDR3 loop is CASSLDRGQGAYGYTF. Written as DNA, the CDR3 is TGTGCCAGCAGCTTAGATCGAGGACAGGGGGCCTATGGCTACACCTTC.

The CDR3 nucleotides read TGTGCCAGCAGCGTAGGCCAACTCCGATACAATGAGCAGTTCTTC. Its protein is CASSVGQLRYNEQFF. This sequence joins TRBV9 and TRBJ2-1; unclear D gene. The CDR3 spans 15 residues. V gave up 0 bases and J gave up 4 bases, with 11 bases separating them. Looked up from germline, CDR1 is SGDLS and CDR2 is YYNGEE.

V and J are TRBV30 and TRBJ1-6; D possibly corresponds to TRBD1 (6 bases). Germline assignment: CDR1 GTSNPN and CDR2 SVGIG (reference sequence). The length of the CDR3 is 14 residues. Trimming shortened V by 8 bases and J by 4 bases, and 15 bases separated the two germline ends. This CDR3 is CAGGGGGYNSPLHF. CDR3 coding DNA: TGTGCCGGGGGCGGCGGTGGATATAATTCACCCCTCCACTTT.

This rearrangement joins TRBV30 to TRBJ2-2, with 9 bases identical to TRBD1. The CDR3 covers 13 residues. Per germline, CDR1 GTSNPN and CDR2 SVGIG (reference sequence). Unmatched junction bases numbered 7, after V lost 7 bases and J lost 7 bases. DNA of the CDR3: TGTGCCTTTTCACAGGGGGCGGTCGGGGAGCTGTTTTTT. As protein: CAFSQGAVGELFF.

This clone was seen just once. The V gene is TRBV4-2, the J gene TRBJ1-2; the match to TRBD1 covers 8 bases. V lost 3 bases, J lost 1 base, and 4 bases stayed unmatched. This CDR3 is built from 15 residues. From germline, CDR1 is LGHNA and CDR2 YNFKEQ. Written as DNA, the CDR3 is TGTGCCAGCAGCCAGGGACAGGAACTTAACTATGGCTACACCTTC. Protein sequence: CASSQGQELNYGYTF.

V usage is TRBV7-2 and J usage is TRBJ1-3; 8 bases are a match to TRBD1. V gave up 4 bases and J gave up 0 bases; unmatched junction bases: 5. The CDR3 extends over 16 amino acids. Germline V gene lookup returns CDR1 SGHTA and CDR2 FQGNSA. This CDR3 is CASSYLGTGSGNTIYF. The CDR3 nucleotides read TGTGCCAGCAGCTATCTTGGGACAGGCTCTGGAAACACCATATATTTT.

The rearrangement joins TRBV6-5 to TRBJ2-3; the D gene is possibly TRBD1 (5 bases). This CDR3 has 13 residues. CDR1 is MNHEY, CDR2 SVGAGI, per germline. Trimming left V 6 bases short and J 2 bases short, with 9 bases between. The CDR3 sequence: CASRGLITDTQYF. DNA for the CDR3: TGTGCCAGCAGGGGGCTCATCACAGATACGCAGTATTTT.

This chain joins TRBV5-1 and TRBJ1-2; tentative D call: TRBD1 (5 bases). The V gene lost 4 bases and the J gene lost 4 bases, with 11 bases spanning the gap. The CDR3 extends over 13 amino acids. Germline lookup yields CDR1 SGHRS and CDR2 YFSETQ. The chain's CDR3 is CASSEQGSYGYTF. The CDR3, as DNA: TGCGCCAGCAGCGAGCAGGGCTCCTATGGCTACACCTTC.